One TCR beta chain is described in this entry. Its cognate antigen is unknown. The junction differs from germline at one of its ends, possibly a read error. The CDR3 sequence is 13 residues long. Germline CDR1 reads SGHVS; CDR2 reads FQNEAQ. Assay used: immunoSEQ multiplex PCR; TCRdb lists only in-frame clones, some missing. The sample contains 160,000 or so clones, about 85% of which appear only once. The data belong to a study of lymphopenia after photon versus proton radiotherapy. Study conclusions and caveats: Authors raise, but do not show, better survival with proton therapy. Relative stability marked proton patients; photon patients lost diversity and naive cells. Post-nadir diversity loss with photons came from oligoclonal expansion, particularly CD8+ Temra cells. In patients who died, overall survival fell as post-nadir TCR diversity dropped more.

The starting material was peripheral blood, obtained from a patient treated with photon-based radiotherapy. This TCR was sampled from a man aged 50 or older with gastric cancer. The V call is TRBV7-8, the J call TRBJ1-1; 9 nucleotides align to TRBD1. CDR3 in amino acids: CASSYRDRAFLGF. In DNA form, the CDR3 reads TGTGCCAGCAGCTACCGGGACAGGGCATTTCTTGGGTTT.